This T cell receptor (beta chain) was sequenced in a study of beta chain features in type 1 diabetes. Study conclusions and caveats: Moderate yet significant TCRB CDR3 shortening was seen in Type 1 diabetes patients in all four CD4+ subsets.

The germline gives CDR1 SGHDN, CDR2 FVKESK. V lost 6 bases, J lost 9 bases, and 21 bases lay in between. The CDR3 covers 15 residues. Expressed TCRB transcripts were sequenced, since all the RNA that had been isolated was reverse transcribed. Each sample of naive, central memory or regulatory T cells had, on average, approximately 3.5 million reads. Libraries were prepared by immunoSEQ multiplex PCR; TCRdb keeps only in-frame clonotypes and omits some of them. Of 250,000 to 350,000 clones listed, less than 15% are singletons. This clone occurred many times. Its antigen is as yet unknown. The chain couples TRBV14 to TRBJ2-4, with D perhaps TRBD1 or TRBD2 (5 bases each). The TCR sequence derives from a man younger than 40 in good health. The specimen was central memory CD4+ T cells from blood. CDR3 bases: TGTGCCAGCAGTCACACCGGGGCTCCTAGGGGCATTCAGTACTTC. Protein sequence: CASSHTGAPRGIQYF.